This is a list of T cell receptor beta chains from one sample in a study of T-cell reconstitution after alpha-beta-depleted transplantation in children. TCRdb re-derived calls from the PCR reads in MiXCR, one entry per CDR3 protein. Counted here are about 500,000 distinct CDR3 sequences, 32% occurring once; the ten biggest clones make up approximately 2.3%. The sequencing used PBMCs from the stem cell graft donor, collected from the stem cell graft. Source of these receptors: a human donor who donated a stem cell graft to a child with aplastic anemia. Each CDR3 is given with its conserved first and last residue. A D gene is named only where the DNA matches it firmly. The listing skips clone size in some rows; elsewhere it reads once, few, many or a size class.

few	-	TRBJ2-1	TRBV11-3	CASSLVRGSYNEQFF	TGTGCCAGCAGCTTAGTGCGGGGCTCCTACAATGAGCAGTTCTTC
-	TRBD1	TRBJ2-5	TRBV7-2	CASSPRTGWEETQYF	TGTGCCAGCAGCCCCAGGACAGGGTGGGAGGAGACCCAGTACTTC
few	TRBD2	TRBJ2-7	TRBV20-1	CSSQSGGRKNEQYF	TGCAGTTCTCAGTCGGGCGGGAGAAAGAACGAGCAGTACTTC
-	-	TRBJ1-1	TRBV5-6	CASSPVTGYGAEAFF	TGTGCCAGCAGCCCGGTTACAGGGTATGGGGCTGAAGCTTTCTTT
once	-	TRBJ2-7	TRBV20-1	CSAPKEPTYEQYF	TGCAGTGCCCCGAAGGAACCAACCTACGAGCAGTACTTC
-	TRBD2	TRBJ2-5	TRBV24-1	CATSEVAGVVETQYF	TGTGCCACCAGTGAAGTTGCGGGAGTGGTCGAGACCCAGTACTTC
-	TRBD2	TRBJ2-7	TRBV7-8	CASSLGVRASGESYEQYF	TGTGCCAGCAGCTTAGGGGTTCGAGCTAGCGGGGAGTCCTACGAGCAGTACTTC
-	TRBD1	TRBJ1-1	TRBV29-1	CSVGTLPGGVGTEAFF	TGCAGCGTTGGTACTTTGCCAGGGGGCGTCGGGACTGAAGCTTTCTTT
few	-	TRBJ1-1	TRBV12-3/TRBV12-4	CASRVGGGTEAFF	TGTGCCAGCAGAGTAGGGGGGGGAACTGAAGCTTTCTTT
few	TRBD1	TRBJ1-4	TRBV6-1	CASSSWDRGPEKLFF	TGTGCCAGCAGCTCCTGGGACAGGGGTCCTGAAAAACTGTTTTTT
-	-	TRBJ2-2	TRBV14	CASSQRVRDGGAGELFF	TGTGCCAGCAGCCAACGGGTGCGGGACGGAGGGGCCGGGGAGCTGTTTTTT
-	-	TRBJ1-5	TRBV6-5	CASRGRDQPQHF	TGTGCCAGCCGAGGCAGGGATCAGCCCCAGCATTTT
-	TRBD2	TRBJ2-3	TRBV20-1	CSARDIAWGGDTQYF	TGCAGTGCTAGAGATATAGCCTGGGGGGGGGATACGCAGTATTTT
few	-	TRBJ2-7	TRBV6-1	CASSPERGSEQYF	TGTGCCAGCTCCCCTGAGAGGGGCTCCGAGCAGTACTTC
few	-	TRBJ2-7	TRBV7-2	CASSLRDPRFSYEQYF	TGTGCCAGCAGCTTGAGGGACCCACGCTTCTCCTACGAGCAGTACTTC
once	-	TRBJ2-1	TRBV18	CASSPPFLNEQFF	TGTGCCAGCTCACCACCTTTTCTCAATGAGCAGTTCTTC
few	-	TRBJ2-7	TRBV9	CASSVEASVYEQYF	TGTGCCAGCAGCGTAGAAGCTAGCGTCTACGAGCAGTACTTC
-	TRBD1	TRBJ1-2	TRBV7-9	CASSLEGQGDGYTF	TGTGCCAGCAGCTTGGAGGGACAGGGGGATGGCTACACCTTC
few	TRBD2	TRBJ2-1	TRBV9	CASSVGASGRGGEQFF	TGTGCCAGCAGCGTAGGGGCTAGCGGGAGGGGTGGTGAGCAGTTCTTC
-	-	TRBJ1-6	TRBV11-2	CASSLATGSPPLHF	TGTGCCAGCAGCTTAGCTACAGGGTCCCCACCCCTCCACTTT
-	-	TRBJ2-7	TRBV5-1	CASSTQGNSYEQYF	TGCGCCAGCAGCACACAGGGAAACTCCTACGAGCAGTACTTC
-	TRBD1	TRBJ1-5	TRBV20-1	CSARGQGGTRQPQHF	TGCAGTGCTAGAGGTCAGGGGGGAACGAGACAGCCCCAGCATTTT